A selection of T cell receptor beta chains follows, all from one sample in a study of blood T cell repertoires in COVID-19. Profiling relied on immunoSEQ multiplex PCR, and the TCRdb table lists in-frame clones only, not all of them. The profile covers 200,000 to 250,000 clones, with about 87% appearing a single time and roughly 0.95% taken by the ten largest. Sequenced: PBMCs or T cells enriched from blood (not recorded which). All receptors come from a man in his fifties who had been exposed to COVID-19. Each CDR3 is given with its conserved first and last residue. Fields, in order: V gene, CDR3 protein.

>TRBV19
CASSMGAGSDTQYF
>TRBV9
CASSPRGSYGYTF
>TRBV5-1
CASSLTSDTQYF
>TRBV7-2
CASSFSSGGGGTDTQYF
>TRBV4-1
CASSRTSGGYEQYF
>TRBV27
CASSLTSAIYNEQFF
>TRBV2
CASSVTGTVSQHF
>TRBV5-1
CASSKIAGAGNEQFF
>TRBV5-6
CASSPGTAYNEQFF
>TRBV28
CASSPGQQETQYF
>TRBV10-3
CAISEMGRAGEMNTEAFF
>TRBV28
CASSRGGEVFF
>TRBV5-1
CASSLMAGSSYNEQFF
>TRBV24-1
CATSDQGLAGLADTQYF
>TRBV20-1
CSAKHGAEQYF
>TRBV5-1
CASSWSGGNTDTQYF
>TRBV11-2
CASSLWGGGFNEQYF
>TRBV18
CASSPPDRVSYNEQFF
>TRBV28
CASSWFGSLANRRSSYNSPLHF
>TRBV7-3
CASSSTDISSGNTIYF
>TRBV14
CASSLSVNTEAFF
>TRBV28
CASSLTGVEAFF
>TRBV5-1
CASSLGQNYNSPLHF
>TRBV5-4
CASSLRRGYTEAFF
>TRBV11-1
CASGAGTSSHEQYF
>TRBV7-9
CASAMAAFTDTQYF
>TRBV7-2
CASSLQTGTYGYTF